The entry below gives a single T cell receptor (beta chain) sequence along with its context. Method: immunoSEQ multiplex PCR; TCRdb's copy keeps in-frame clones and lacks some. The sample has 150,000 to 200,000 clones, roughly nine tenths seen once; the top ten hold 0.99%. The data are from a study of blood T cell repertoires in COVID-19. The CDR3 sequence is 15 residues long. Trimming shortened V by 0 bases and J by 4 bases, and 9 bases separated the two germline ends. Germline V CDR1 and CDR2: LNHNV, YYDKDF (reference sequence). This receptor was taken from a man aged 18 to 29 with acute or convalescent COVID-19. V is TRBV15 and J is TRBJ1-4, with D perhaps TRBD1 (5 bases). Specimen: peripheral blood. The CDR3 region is CATSRDKGVNEKLFF. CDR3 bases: TGTGCCACCAGCAGAGATAAAGGGGTTAATGAAAAACTGTTTTTT.